This record covers a single T cell receptor (beta chain). In the study's own analysis: Reference gene primer amplification gave nucleated cell count estimates. Assay used: immunoSEQ multiplex PCR; TCRdb lists only in-frame clones, some missing. V, J and clone size are taken as reported in that table, and D and trimming were inferred from the DNA itself. The table has some 110,000 clones, approximately 85% seen once. This sample is drawn from a study of blood T cell repertoires in COVID-19. Study details: Acute-phase and convalescent COVID-19 samples originated in the United States, Italy and Spain.

Specimen: peripheral blood. The sequence was collected from a man over 45 with acute or convalescent COVID-19.

CDR3: CASSDKRDTNYGYTF. Here the CDR3 DNA reads TGTGCCAGCAGTGATAAAAGAGATACTAACTATGGCTACACCTTC. V usage is TRBV25-1 and J usage is TRBJ1-2, with D uncertain. This CDR3 comprises 15 residues. Germline V gene sequence: CDR1 MGHDK, CDR2 SYGVNS. The ends were cut back, 3 bases at V and 0 bases at J, with 11 bases in the middle.